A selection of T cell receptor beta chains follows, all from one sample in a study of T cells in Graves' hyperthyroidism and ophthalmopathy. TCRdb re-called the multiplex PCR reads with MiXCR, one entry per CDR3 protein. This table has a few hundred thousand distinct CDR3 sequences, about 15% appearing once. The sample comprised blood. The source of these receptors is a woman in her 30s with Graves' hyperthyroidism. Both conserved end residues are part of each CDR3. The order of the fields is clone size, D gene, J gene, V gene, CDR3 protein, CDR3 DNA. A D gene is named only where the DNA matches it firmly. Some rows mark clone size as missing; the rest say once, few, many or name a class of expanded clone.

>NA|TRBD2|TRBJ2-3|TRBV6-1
CASSQGTSGLTDTQYF
TGTGCCAGCAGTCAAGGGACTAGCGGTCTCACAGATACGCAGTATTTT
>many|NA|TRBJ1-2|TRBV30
CAWRAGGGYTF
TGTGCCTGGAGAGCCGGGGGTGGCTACACCTTC
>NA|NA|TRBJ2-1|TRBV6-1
CASSETANEQFF
TGTGCCAGCAGTGAAACGGCTAATGAGCAGTTCTTC
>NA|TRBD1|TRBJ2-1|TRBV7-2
CASSSHRGFDEQFF
TGTGCCAGCAGCTCCCACAGGGGGTTCGATGAGCAGTTCTTC
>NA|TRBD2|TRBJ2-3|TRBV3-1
CASSQETLAGVSTDTQYF
TGTGCCAGCAGCCAAGAAACCTTAGCGGGAGTGAGCACAGATACGCAGTATTTT
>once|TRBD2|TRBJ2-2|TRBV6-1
CASSRTSGANAGELFF
TGTGCCAGCAGTAGGACTAGCGGGGCCAACGCCGGGGAGCTGTTTTTT
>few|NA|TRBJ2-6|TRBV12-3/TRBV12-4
CASSLGGGAEGANVLTF
TGTGCCAGCAGTTTGGGAGGGGGTGCTGAAGGGGCCAACGTCCTGACTTTC
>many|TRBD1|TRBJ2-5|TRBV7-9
CASSLMGTGGPQETQYF
TGTGCCAGCAGCTTGATGGGGACAGGGGGACCACAAGAGACCCAGTACTTC
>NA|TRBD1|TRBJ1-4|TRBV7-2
CASSSIETGGREKLFF
TGTGCCAGCAGCTCTATCGAGACAGGGGGCAGGGAAAAACTGTTTTTT
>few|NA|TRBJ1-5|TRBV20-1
CSAQPGPSNQPQHF
TGCAGTGCCCAGCCGGGGCCTAGCAATCAGCCCCAGCATTTT
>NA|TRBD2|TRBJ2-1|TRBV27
CASLELAGYKQFF
TGTGCCAGCTTGGAACTAGCGGGATACAAGCAGTTCTTC
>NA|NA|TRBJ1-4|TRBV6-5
CASSLLPRFNEKLFF
TGTGCCAGCAGCTTACTCCCGCGATTCAATGAAAAACTGTTTTTT
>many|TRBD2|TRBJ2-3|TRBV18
CASSRAGTRDTQYF
TGTGCCAGCTCACGGGCAGGGACTAGAGATACGCAGTATTTT
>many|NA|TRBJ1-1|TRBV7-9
CASTPDGTEAFF
TGTGCCAGCACCCCGGACGGCACTGAAGCTTTCTTT
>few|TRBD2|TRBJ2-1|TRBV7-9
CASSFTSGHSYNEQFF
TGTGCCAGCAGTTTTACTAGCGGCCACTCCTACAATGAGCAGTTCTTC
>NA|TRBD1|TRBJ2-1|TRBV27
CASIPGGFSYNEQFF
TGTGCCAGCATTCCAGGGGGTTTCTCCTACAATGAGCAGTTCTTC
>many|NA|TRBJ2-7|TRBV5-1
CASSLRRDMETYEQYF
TGCGCCAGCAGCCTGAGGCGGGACATGGAAACCTACGAGCAGTACTTC
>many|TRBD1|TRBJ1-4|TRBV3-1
CASSPMGQGRMSELFF
TGTGCCAGCAGCCCCATGGGACAGGGTAGAATGAGCGAACTGTTTTTT
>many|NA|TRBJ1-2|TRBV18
CASSPDRVDGYTF
TGTGCCAGCTCACCGGACAGAGTCGATGGCTACACCTTC
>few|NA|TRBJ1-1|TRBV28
CASRTGGQGGTEAFF
TGTGCCAGCAGGACTGGGGGTCAGGGAGGCACTGAAGCTTTCTTT
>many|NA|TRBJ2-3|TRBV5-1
CASRPQGIRDTQYF
TGCGCCAGCAGGCCCCAGGGTATCAGAGATACGCAGTATTTT
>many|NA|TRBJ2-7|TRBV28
CASRPTSSYEQYF
TGTGCCAGCCGCCCTACCAGCTCCTACGAGCAGTACTTC
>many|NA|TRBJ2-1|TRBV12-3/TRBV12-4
CASSYAGWGRTNEQFF
TGTGCCAGCAGTTACGCGGGGTGGGGTCGTACGAATGAGCAGTTCTTC
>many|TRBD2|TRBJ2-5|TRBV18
CASSRSTSGQETQYF
TGTGCCAGCTCACGCTCAACTAGCGGTCAAGAGACCCAGTACTTC
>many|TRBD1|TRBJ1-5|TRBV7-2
CASRHRGQSQPQHF
TGTGCCAGCAGGCACAGGGGGCAGAGTCAGCCCCAGCATTTT
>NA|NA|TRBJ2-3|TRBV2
CAKLGQGDTQYF
TGTGCCAAACTAGGGCAGGGAGATACGCAGTATTTT
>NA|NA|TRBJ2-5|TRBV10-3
CAISEINRDLQETQYF
TGTGCCATCAGCGAAATAAACCGGGACTTACAAGAGACCCAGTACTTC
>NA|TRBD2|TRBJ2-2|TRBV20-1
CSAQGLAGGPRTGELFF
TGCAGTGCCCAGGGACTAGCGGGAGGGCCGCGCACCGGGGAGCTGTTTTTT
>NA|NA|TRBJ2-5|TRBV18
CASSPAGGETQYF
TGTGCCAGCTCACCGGCCGGTGGGGAGACCCAGTACTTC
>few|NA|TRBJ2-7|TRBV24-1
CATSRGYEQYF
TGTGCCACCAGTCGGGGCTACGAGCAGTACTTC
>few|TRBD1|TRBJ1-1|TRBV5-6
CASSSNRQGAGRNTEAFF
TGTGCCAGCAGCTCAAACAGACAGGGGGCAGGGAGGAACACTGAAGCTTTCTTT
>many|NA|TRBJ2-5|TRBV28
CASSLIVAPETQYF
TGTGCCAGCAGTTTAATAGTAGCGCCAGAGACCCAGTACTTC
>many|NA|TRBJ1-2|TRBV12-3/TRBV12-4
CASTTAYGYTF
TGTGCCAGCACCACGGCGTATGGCTACACCTTC